The subject of this entry is one T cell receptor beta chain. This table comes from immunoSEQ multiplex PCR, and its TCRdb copy is limited to in-frame clones, with some not included. Among about 72,000 clones listed, roughly 84% were seen once. This sample is part of a study of T cell responses to AZD1222 COVID-19 vaccine. V was cut by 3 bases and J by 5 bases, with 17 bases left in between. This CDR3 is 15 amino acids long. CDR1 is SGDLS and CDR2 is YYNGEE in the germline V gene. This receptor was taken from an adult in good health. The chain combines TRBV9 with TRBJ2-5; perhaps D is TRBD1 or TRBD2 (5 bases each). The sequenced sample was peripheral blood, obtained on day 0 of AZD1222 vaccination. In DNA, the CDR3 is TGTGCCAGCAGCGCAGCGAGGGGATTCGGGGAGACCCAGTACTTC. Its translation: CASSAARGFGETQYF.